This is a list of T cell receptor beta chains from one sample in a study of T cell repertoires and HLA-DP antigens. Some clones are missing from TCRdb's copy, which holds only in-frame ones; the method was immunoSEQ multiplex PCR. The repertoire holds about 89,000 clones, with roughly 86% as singletons. These receptors have no known antigen. Material: CD4+ T cells from PBMCs. These receptors came from a man over 45 in good health and CMV-seronegative. The CDR3 runs from the conserved cysteine through the conserved F or W. The D gene is left open where the match is weak. Expanded clones get a size class; other rows say once, few or many, or leave the size out.

j_gene | d_gene | v_gene | abundance | CDR3nt | CDR3aa
TRBJ1-3 | TRBD1 | TRBV7-9 | - | TGTGCCAGCAGCACCCGACAGGGATTTAACACCATATATTTT | CASSTRQGFNTIYF
TRBJ2-1 | - | TRBV30 | - | TGTGCCTGGACGAGCTCCTACAATGAGCAGTTCTTC | CAWTSSYNEQFF
TRBJ2-2 | - | TRBV19 | - | TGTGCCAGTAGCTTATCGGGGGCCTGGGAGCTGTTTTTT | CASSLSGAWELFF
TRBJ1-3 | - | TRBV4-2 | - | TGTGCCAGCAGCCAAGGGGAGGCAAGCTCTGGAAACACCATATATTTT | CASSQGEASSGNTIYF
TRBJ2-7 | TRBD2 | TRBV19 | - | TGTGCCAGTAGTATAGATCTCCGGACTAGCGGCGAGCAGTACTTC | CASSIDLRTSGEQYF
TRBJ2-7 | - | TRBV10-2 | - | TGCGCCAGCTCCCCCGGGGGCAACTACGAGCAGTACTTC | CASSPGGNYEQYF
TRBJ2-3 | TRBD1 | TRBV5-1 | - | TGCGCCAGCAGCCCCCCCAGGAGGACAGGGACAGATACGCAGTATTTT | CASSPPRRTGTDTQYF
TRBJ2-7 | - | TRBV7-9 | - | TGTGCCAGCAGCTTATATACAGGCAACTCCTACGAGCAGTACTTC | CASSLYTGNSYEQYF
TRBJ1-2 | TRBD1 | TRBV30 | - | TGTGCCTGGAGCGGCAGGGGGACCTATGGCTACACCTTC | CAWSGRGTYGYTF
TRBJ1-1 | - | TRBV4-3 | - | TGCGCCAGCAGCCAGCAATCCAGGTCCACTGAAGCTTTCTTT | CASSQQSRSTEAFF
TRBJ1-4 | - | TRBV5-6 | - | TGTGCCAGCAGCTTGTCACGGAATGAAAAACTGTTTTTT | CASSLSRNEKLFF
TRBJ2-5 | - | TRBV11-2 | - | TGTGCCAGCAGCTTCTCCGGACAGAAAGAGACCCAGTACTTC | CASSFSGQKETQYF
TRBJ2-6 | - | TRBV18 | - | TGTGCCAGCTCACCACGAGGGACTGGGGCCAACGTCCTGACTTTC | CASSPRGTGANVLTF
TRBJ2-5 | - | TRBV18 | - | TGTGCCAGCTCACCACAGGGCGGAGAGACCCAGTACTTC | CASSPQGGETQYF
TRBJ2-5 | TRBD1 | TRBV27 | once | TGTGCCAGCAGTTTATCGAGGACAGGTCCGATGGCCCAGTACTTC | CASSLSRTGPMAQYF
TRBJ2-3 | TRBD1 | TRBV19 | - | TGTGCCAGTAGTATAGCGCCGACAGGGGTCACAGATACGCAGTATTTT | CASSIAPTGVTDTQYF
TRBJ2-3 | - | TRBV5-1 | - | TGCGCCAGCAGCGAGGGACTCCTTAGCACAGATACGCAGTATTTT | CASSEGLLSTDTQYF
TRBJ2-7 | TRBD2 | TRBV4-1 | - | TGCGCCAGCAGCCAAGGTCTAGCGGGAAGCGAGCAGTACTTC | CASSQGLAGSEQYF
TRBJ1-5 | - | TRBV19 | - | TGTGCCAGTAGGGCCGGGATTCATAGCAATCAGCCCCAGCATTTT | CASRAGIHSNQPQHF
TRBJ2-3 | TRBD2 | TRBV20-1 | - | TGCAGAGTGAGCGGGAGTGCGCAGTATTTT | CRVSGSAQYF
TRBJ2-7 | - | TRBV5-6 | - | TGTGCCAGCAGCCCATGGGGGAAGAGCTCCTACGAGCAGTACTTC | CASSPWGKSSYEQYF
TRBJ2-5 | - | TRBV19 | - | TGTGCCAGTAGTATGGACTCCGGACTCGTGGAGACCCAGTACTTC | CASSMDSGLVETQYF
TRBJ1-5 | - | TRBV7-8 | once | TGTGCCAGCAGCTTAGGTCAGGGAGATTGGTATAGCAATCAGCCCCAGCATTTT | CASSLGQGDWYSNQPQHF
TRBJ2-1 | - | TRBV13 | - | TGTGCCAGCAGCTTAGTCGGGGACAATGAGCAGTTCTTC | CASSLVGDNEQFF
TRBJ2-1 | TRBD1 | TRBV5-1 | - | TGCGCCAGCAGCTCCGGGACAGGGACGAATGAGCAGTTCTTC | CASSSGTGTNEQFF
TRBJ2-7 | - | TRBV29-1 | - | TGCAGCGTTGTGCAGGCTCCATACGAGCAGTACTTC | CSVVQAPYEQYF
TRBJ2-7 | TRBD1 | TRBV6-1 | - | TGTGCCTGGCGTGGAGGACAGGGGGCGAGGGAGCAGTACTTC | CAWRGGQGAREQYF
TRBJ2-3 | TRBD2 | TRBV9 | - | TGTGCCAGCAGCGTAGACAGCGGGGGCACAGATACGCAGTATTTT | CASSVDSGGTDTQYF
TRBJ1-2 | - | TRBV7-2 | - | TGTGCCAGCAGCTCTCGGGCCACAGATGGCTACACCTTC | CASSSRATDGYTF
TRBJ1-5 | - | TRBV7-9 | - | TGTGCCAGCAGCTTAGATAGTCAGCCCCAGCATTTT | CASSLDSQPQHF
TRBJ2-5 | - | TRBV28 | - | TGTGCCAGCAGTTTGGCAGGGGAGTTAAAGACCCAGTACTTC | CASSLAGELKTQYF
TRBJ1-2 | - | TRBV7-8 | - | TGTGCCAGCAGCTTAGGGACAGCTAACTATGGCTACACCTTC | CASSLGTANYGYTF
TRBJ1-2 | - | TRBV6-4 | - | TGTGCCAGCAGTGAACGGTTGGGCGGGGGCTACACCTTC | CASSERLGGGYTF
TRBJ2-7 | - | TRBV15 | - | TGTGCCACCAGTCCGGAGGGCAAAACATACTACGAGCAGTACTTC | CATSPEGKTYYEQYF
TRBJ2-7 | TRBD1 | TRBV9 | - | TGTGCCAGCAGCGTTAGGGGACAGGGGGACGAGCAGTACTTC | CASSVRGQGDEQYF
TRBJ2-1 | - | TRBV4-2 | - | TGTGCCAGCAGCCAAGCTCAGTTCTCCTACAATGAGCAGTTCTTC | CASSQAQFSYNEQFF
TRBJ2-1 | - | TRBV19 | - | TGTGCCAGTAGTATCACCCCACAAAAGGGTTCAGAGCAGTTCTTC | CASSITPQKGSEQFF
TRBJ2-2 | - | TRBV9 | - | TGTGCCAGCAGCGTACGCTTTGGCACCGGGGAGCTGTTTTTT | CASSVRFGTGELFF
TRBJ2-7 | - | TRBV9 | - | TGTGCCAGCAGCGTAGCAAGTAGCTCCTACGAGCAGTACTTC | CASSVASSSYEQYF
TRBJ2-7 | TRBD1 | TRBV7-9 | - | TGTGCCAGCAGCTTAGCGGGACAGGGATACCACGAGCAGTACTTC | CASSLAGQGYHEQYF
TRBJ2-1 | TRBD2 | TRBV9 | - | TGTGCCAGCAGCCAACGACTAGCGGGGTACAATGAGCAGTTCTTC | CASSQRLAGYNEQFF
TRBJ2-5 | - | TRBV11-1 | - | TGTGCCAGCAGCGAGCGGGTACGAGAGACCCAGTACTTC | CASSERVRETQYF
TRBJ2-3 | - | TRBV7-9 | - | TGTGCCAGCAGCTTAGACGCTAGCGCACCCTCCAGGGATACGCAGTATTTT | CASSLDASAPSRDTQYF